The 12 T cell receptor beta chains below were found in one sample sequenced in a study of cytomegalovirus exposure and HLA in healthy donors. PCR was performed using 60 Vbeta and 13 Jbeta primers. Generated by immunoSEQ multiplex PCR, the TCRdb table keeps only in-frame clones and is missing some. The table includes some 200,000 clones, around 83% detected once. Sample: PBMCs. Every receptor here comes from a woman aged 18-29 years in good health and CMV-seronegative.

The CDR3 DNA reads as TGTGCCAGCAGTTCCCTCAAACAGGGTCTCTACGAGCAGTACTTC. Encoded protein: CASSSLKQGLYEQYF. The J gene is TRBJ2-7, the V gene TRBV28, with a weak D call TRBD1 (6 bases). The CDR3 has 15 residues. Trimming left V 4 bases short and J 3 bases short, with 16 bases between. CDR1 and CDR2 from the germline V gene are MDHEN and SYDVKM.

The CDR3 loop reads CASSAVAYSGANVLTF. The CDR3 nucleotides are TGTGCCAGCAGCGCCGTCGCCTACTCTGGGGCCAACGTCCTGACTTTC. The chain couples TRBV9 to TRBJ2-6; no firm D call. Trimming left V 3 bases short and J 0 bases short, with 10 bases between. The CDR3 totals 16 residues. Looked up from germline, CDR1 is SGDLS and CDR2 is YYNGEE.

The J gene is TRBJ1-4, the V gene TRBV11-2; a possible D gene is TRBD1 (6 bases). The CDR3 runs to 16 residues. The ends were cut back, 6 bases at V and 5 bases at J, with 19 bases in the middle. Germline lookup yields CDR1 SGHAT and CDR2 FQNNGV. CDR3 protein: CASSRTPDRPNEKLFF. The CDR3 DNA reads TGTGCCAGCAGTCGAACCCCGGACAGACCGAATGAAAAACTGTTTTTT.

As concerns this clone: Other DNA sequences in this sample translate to the same CDR3. Here the CDR3 reads CASSLSGDYGYTF. The CDR3 coding sequence is TGTGCCAGCAGTTTATCCGGGGACTATGGCTACACCTTC. V and J are TRBV27 and TRBJ1-2; D gene uncertain. CDR3 size: 13 residues. V was clipped by 0 bases and J by 3 bases, with 5 bases between them. Germline CDR1 and CDR2: MNHEY and SMNVEV (reference sequence).

The chain combines TRBV7-8 with TRBJ2-5, with 12 bases that match TRBD2. The CDR3 covers 15 residues. After removal of 3 bases from V and 6 bases from J, the junction contained 5 bases not matched to a gene. The V gene's germline CDR1 is SGHVS and CDR2 FQNEAQ. The CDR3 nucleotides are TGTGCCAGCAGCTTCACTAGCGGGAGGAGAAAGACCCAGTACTTC. This translates into CASSFTSGRRKTQYF.

This chain joins TRBV5-4 and TRBJ2-1; 7 bases map to TRBD2. The germline V gene has CDR1 SGHNT and CDR2 YYREEE (reference sequence). Trimming removed 4 bases from V and 8 bases from J; junction bases left unmatched: 15. The CDR3 runs to 16 residues. The CDR3, as DNA: TGTGCCAGCAGCCCCCGTACGGGGGGAGGGTTCCATGAGCAGTTCTTC. Protein: CASSPRTGGGFHEQFF.

V gene TRBV7-2 combines with J gene TRBJ1-3, with 7 bases matching TRBD1. This CDR3 comprises 15 residues. The germline V gene encodes CDR1 SGHTA and CDR2 FQGNSA. V lost 4 bases and J lost 2; bases outside the gene matches: 5. CDR3 nucleotide sequence: TGTGCCAGCAGCTACGACAGGGCGGCTGGAAACACCATATATTTT. It encodes CASSYDRAAGNTIYF.

J is TRBJ2-3 and V is TRBV9; TRBD2 aligns across 12 bases. Germline lookup yields CDR1 SGDLS and CDR2 YYNGEE. This CDR3 comprises 18 residues. Germline trimming cut 0 bases from V and 2 bases from J; bases unmatched to any gene: 7. CDR3 in amino acids: CASSVGRTSGTYTDTQYF. The CDR3 DNA reads TGTGCCAGCAGCGTAGGTCGGACTAGCGGGACCTACACAGATACGCAGTATTTT.

About this clone: The sample holds other DNA sequences that translate to the same CDR3. The CDR3: CASSNCPDRPSGLAGGSTGELFF. CDR3 coding DNA: TGTGCCAGCAGCAACTGTCCAGACAGGCCCTCGGGACTAGCGGGAGGCTCGACCGGGGAGCTGTTTTTT. This sequence joins TRBV21-1 and TRBJ2-2; the table's D call, TRBD2, was not checked against the DNA. TRBV21-1 is a documented pseudogene. This CDR3 has 23 amino acids.

This chain links TRBV7-2 with TRBJ2-3, with D perhaps matching TRBD2 (6 bases). Germline CDR1 and CDR2: SGHTA and FQGNSA. The CDR3 has 15 amino acids. V lost 4 bases to trimming and J lost 0 bases, with 11 bases between them. CDR3 residues: CASSSDYQSTDTQYF. DNA of the CDR3: TGTGCCAGCAGCTCGGACTACCAAAGCACAGATACGCAGTATTTT.

This clone was seen more than once but under ten times. This chain joins TRBV6-5 and TRBJ1-4; 8 nucleotides match TRBD1. The CDR3 has 15 amino acids. CDR1 MNHEY and CDR2 SVGAGI come from the germline V gene. V shed 0 bases and J 8 bases; nucleotides not matched to a gene: 5. The CDR3 loop reads CASSYSGQGQEKLFF. For the CDR3, the DNA is TGTGCCAGCAGTTACTCTGGACAGGGACAAGAAAAACTGTTTTTT.

This clone was seen more than once but under ten times. This chain connects TRBV10-3 to TRBJ1-1; D is possibly TRBD1 (6 bases). Trimming removed 4 bases at V and 1 base at J, with 10 bases between. This CDR3 is built from 14 residues. CDR1 and CDR2 from the germline V gene are ENHRY and SYGVKD. CDR3 protein: CAISGGGQNTEAFF. The CDR3 DNA reads as TGTGCCATCAGTGGGGGGGGACAGAACACTGAAGCTTTCTTT.